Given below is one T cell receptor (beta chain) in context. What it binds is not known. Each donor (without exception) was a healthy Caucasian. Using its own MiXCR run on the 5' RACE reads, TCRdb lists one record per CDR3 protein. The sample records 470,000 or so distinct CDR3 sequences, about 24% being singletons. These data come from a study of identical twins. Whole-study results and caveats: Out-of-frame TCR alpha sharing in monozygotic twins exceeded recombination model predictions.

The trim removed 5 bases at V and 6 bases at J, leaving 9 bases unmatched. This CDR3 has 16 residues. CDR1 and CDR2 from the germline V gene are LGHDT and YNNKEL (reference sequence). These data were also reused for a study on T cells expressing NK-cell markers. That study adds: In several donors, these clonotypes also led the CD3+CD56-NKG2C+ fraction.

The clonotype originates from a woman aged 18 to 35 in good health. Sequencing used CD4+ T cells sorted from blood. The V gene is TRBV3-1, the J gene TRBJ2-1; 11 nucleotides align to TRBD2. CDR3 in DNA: TGTGCCAGCAGCGCACCGGGACTAGCGGTTAGCAATGAGCAGTTCTTC. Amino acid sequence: CASSAPGLAVSNEQFF.